This is a list of T cell receptor beta chains from one sample in a study of CD8 T cells in ankylosing spondylitis. TCRdb redid the calling of the 5' RACE reads with MiXCR, one entry per CDR3 protein. The top ten hold approximately 9.7% of the sample, which has approximately 100,000 distinct CDR3 sequences, roughly 8% seen once. The material sequenced was blood, either unsorted or a sorted T cell fraction (not recorded which). The source is a male donor with ankylosing spondylitis or in good health (not recorded which). The CDR3 runs from the conserved cysteine through the conserved F or W. Fields, in order: V gene, J gene, D gene, CDR3 length, clone size, CDR3 protein, CDR3 DNA. The D gene is left open where the match is weak. Clone sizes are given selectively: once, few, many, or a class where the clone is expanded.

>TRBV5-6|TRBJ2-7|TRBD2|16|-
CASSDISGILSYEQYF
TGTGCCAGCAGCGACATTAGCGGGATCCTCTCCTACGAGCAGTACTTC
>TRBV25-1|TRBJ1-5|-|12|few
CASSEPGEPQHF
TGTGCCAGCAGTGAACCGGGTGAGCCCCAGCATTTT
>TRBV19|TRBJ2-1|-|13|many
CASSTPGRYEQFF
TGTGCCAGTAGTACCCCTGGTCGCTATGAGCAGTTCTTC
>TRBV29-1|TRBJ1-3|TRBD1|16|many
CSVATRTGVSGNTIYF
TGCAGCGTTGCCACCCGCACAGGGGTCTCTGGAAACACCATATATTTT
>TRBV20-1|TRBJ1-1|-|11|many
CSAPRGVKAFF
TGCAGTGCTCCTAGAGGGGTTAAAGCTTTCTTT
>TRBV29-1|TRBJ2-7|-|11|many
CSVEKGYEQYF
TGCAGCGTTGAAAAGGGGTACGAGCAGTACTTC
>TRBV4-2|TRBJ2-2|-|15|-
CASSQETANTGELFF
TGTGCCAGCAGCCAGGAAACAGCGAACACCGGGGAGCTGTTTTTT
>TRBV20-1|TRBJ2-5|-|16|many
CSARARFSTLQATQYF
TGCAGTGCTAGAGCCCGATTTTCGACACTCCAGGCGACCCAGTACTTC
>TRBV12-3/TRBV12-4|TRBJ1-1|-|14|many
CASRRRGTSTEAFF
TGTGCCAGCAGACGCAGGGGTACTAGCACTGAAGCTTTCTTT
>TRBV15|TRBJ2-1|-|19|many
CATSRDFGGVFSTDNEQFF
TGTGCCACCAGCAGAGATTTTGGAGGGGTTTTTTCCACCGACAATGAGCAGTTCTTC
>TRBV5-5|TRBJ1-2|-|16|many
CASSLWDGAMEGGYTF
TGTGCCAGCAGCTTGTGGGACGGCGCAATGGAGGGTGGCTACACCTTC
>TRBV7-2|TRBJ2-4|-|12|many
CASSVDKNIQYF
TGTGCCAGCAGCGTGGACAAAAACATTCAGTACTTC
>TRBV29-1|TRBJ1-1|TRBD1|14|many
CSVLWGQVNTEAFF
TGCAGCGTCCTCTGGGGACAGGTGAACACTGAAGCTTTCTTT
>TRBV20-1|TRBJ2-1|TRBD2|11|many
CSAPSGIEQFF
TGCAGTGCTCCGAGCGGGATCGAGCAGTTCTTC
>TRBV20-1|TRBJ2-1|TRBD2|18|many
CSASPPPPSGNFYNEQFF
TGCAGTGCTAGCCCCCCCCCACCTAGCGGGAATTTCTACAATGAGCAGTTCTTC
>TRBV9|TRBJ2-5|-|14|many
CASSVLEAGETQYF
TGTGCCAGCAGCGTTCTCGAAGCGGGAGAGACCCAGTACTTC
>TRBV20-1|TRBJ2-3|TRBD1|14|-
CSAPGQGNPDTQYF
TGCAGTGCACCCGGACAGGGGAACCCAGATACGCAGTATTTT
>TRBV19|TRBJ2-1|TRBD2|14|many
CASSIALAGIEQFF
TGTGCCAGTAGTATAGCACTAGCGGGGATAGAGCAGTTCTTC
>TRBV3-1|TRBJ2-5|-|11|many
CASSQEETQYF
TGTGCCAGCAGCCAGGAAGAGACCCAGTACTTC
>TRBV12-3/TRBV12-4|TRBJ1-2|-|13|many
CASSLSGGGGYTF
TGTGCCAGCAGTTTATCCGGGGGCGGAGGCTACACCTTC
>TRBV5-5|TRBJ2-1|TRBD2|16|many
CASSRTLADSYNEQFF
TGTGCCAGCAGCCGGACACTAGCGGACTCCTACAATGAGCAGTTCTTC
>TRBV15|TRBJ1-1|-|13|many
CATSRDRVGEAFF
TGTGCCACCAGCAGAGATCGAGTGGGTGAAGCTTTCTTT
>TRBV4-3|TRBJ1-5|-|15|many
CASSQEQGGRQPQHF
TGCGCCAGCAGCCAAGAGCAGGGTGGACGTCAGCCCCAGCATTTT
>TRBV20-1|TRBJ2-2|-|14|many
CSASKGWDTGELFF
TGCAGTGCTAGCAAGGGGTGGGACACCGGGGAGCTGTTTTTT
>TRBV10-3|TRBJ2-3|TRBD2|13|many
CATGGLSTDTQYF
TGTGCCACGGGGGGGCTTAGCACAGATACGCAGTATTTT
>TRBV7-9|TRBJ2-1|-|12|many
CASSLFDREQFF
TGTGCCAGCAGCTTATTCGACCGTGAGCAGTTCTTC
>TRBV7-8|TRBJ2-2|-|15|many
CASSLGHANTGELFF
TGTGCCAGCAGCTTAGGACACGCGAACACCGGGGAGCTGTTTTTT
>TRBV20-1|TRBJ1-3|-|14|many
CSASVGGRGNTIYF
TGCAGTGCTAGCGTGGGAGGTCGAGGAAACACCATATATTTT
>TRBV5-1|TRBJ2-5|TRBD1|14|-
CASRRGQGQETQYF
TGCGCCAGCAGACGGGGACAGGGCCAAGAGACCCAGTACTTC
>TRBV6-4|TRBJ2-2|-|15|-
CATGPGTTSTGELFF
TGTGCCACGGGGCCAGGCACTACGAGCACCGGGGAGCTGTTTTTT
>TRBV6-5|TRBJ2-2|TRBD2|17|many
CASSYKSGGRNTGELFF
TGTGCCAGCAGTTACAAAAGCGGGGGGCGGAACACCGGGGAGCTGTTTTTT
>TRBV12-3/TRBV12-4|TRBJ2-1|TRBD2|16|many
CASRGGLAGAYNEQFF
TGTGCCAGCAGAGGGGGACTAGCGGGGGCCTACAATGAGCAGTTCTTC
>TRBV7-2|TRBJ2-7|-|15|-
CASSLNRQPPYEQYF
TGTGCCAGCAGCTTAAATCGGCAACCTCCATACGAGCAGTACTTC
>TRBV12-3/TRBV12-4|TRBJ1-1|-|15|many
CASSLRVQTNTEAFF
TGTGCCAGCAGTCTGCGGGTACAGACGAACACTGAAGCTTTCTTT
>TRBV4-2|TRBJ2-1|-|14|many
CASSQEGLGDEQFF
TGTGCCAGCAGCCAAGAAGGGTTAGGGGATGAGCAGTTCTTC
>TRBV20-1|TRBJ2-2|TRBD2|18|many
CSARVPTSGFANTGELFF
TGCAGTGCTAGAGTGCCGACTAGCGGCTTCGCGAACACCGGGGAGCTGTTTTTT
>TRBV7-9|TRBJ2-1|-|16|many
CASSAFRAVGYNEQFF
TGTGCCAGCAGCGCATTCCGTGCGGTGGGTTACAATGAGCAGTTCTTC
>TRBV10-3|TRBJ2-6|-|14|many
CAISWQVGANVLTF
TGTGCCATCAGTTGGCAGGTTGGCGCCAACGTCCTGACTTTC
>TRBV4-1|TRBJ1-5|-|15|-
CASSLGVYSNQPQHF
TGCGCCAGCAGTCTGGGGGTATATAGCAATCAGCCCCAGCATTTT
>TRBV9|TRBJ2-1|TRBD2|16|many
CASSTSGPSSYNEQFF
TGTGCCAGCAGCACTAGCGGGCCAAGCTCCTACAATGAGCAGTTCTTC
>TRBV7-2|TRBJ1-1|-|16|many
CASSLDYVRRWAEAFF
TGTGCCAGCAGCTTAGATTATGTACGGAGATGGGCTGAAGCTTTCTTT
>TRBV19|TRBJ1-5|-|13|many
CASNTGRNQPQHF
TGTGCCAGTAACACAGGGCGCAATCAGCCCCAGCATTTT
>TRBV12-3/TRBV12-4|TRBJ2-5|TRBD2|14|many
CASSLLARGETQYF
TGTGCCAGCAGTCTACTAGCGCGAGGAGAGACCCAGTACTTC
>TRBV27|TRBJ2-7|-|14|many
CASSKDRTPYEQYF
TGTGCCAGCAGTAAAGACAGGACTCCCTACGAGCAGTACTTC
>TRBV20-1|TRBJ1-1|-|13|many
CSAAPGLYTEAFF
TGCAGTGCCGCCCCAGGGTTGTACACTGAAGCTTTCTTT
>TRBV5-5|TRBJ2-7|TRBD1|16|many
CASSLSSGTGGSEQYF
TGTGCCAGCAGCTTGTCGTCTGGGACAGGGGGTTCCGAGCAGTACTTC
>TRBV20-1|TRBJ1-2|-|14|many
CSARGGDGTYGYTF
TGCAGTGCTAGAGGGGGGGACGGAACCTATGGCTACACCTTC
>TRBV7-2|TRBJ2-5|-|13|-
CASSLIRMETQHF
TGTGCCAGCAGCTTAATTCGTATGGAGACCCAGCACTTC
>TRBV10-3|TRBJ2-7|-|13|many
CAISESRRGGLYF
TGTGCCATCAGTGAGTCGAGGAGGGGTGGTCTGTACTTC
>TRBV7-8|TRBJ2-7|-|14|many
CASGLDVGRSWQYF
TGTGCCAGCGGACTGGACGTGGGACGCTCCTGGCAGTACTTC
>TRBV30|TRBJ1-2|TRBD1|13|many
CAWSGAGGYGYTF
TGTGCCTGGAGTGGGGCAGGGGGCTATGGCTACACCTTC
>TRBV11-3|TRBJ2-1|TRBD1|16|many
CASSNRDRAPYNEQFF
TGTGCCAGCAGCAACCGCGACAGGGCCCCCTACAATGAGCAGTTCTTC
>TRBV7-2|TRBJ1-1|-|12|few
CASSFSNTEAFF
TGTGCCAGCAGCTTTTCGAACACTGAAGCTTTCTTT
>TRBV29-1|TRBJ1-3|-|13|many
CSVDILSGNTIYF
TGCAGCGTTGACATACTCTCTGGAAACACCATATATTTT
>TRBV5-1|TRBJ2-1|-|15|many
CASSLLIRAGGEQFF
TGCGCCAGCAGCTTGTTAATACGAGCTGGCGGTGAGCAGTTCTTC